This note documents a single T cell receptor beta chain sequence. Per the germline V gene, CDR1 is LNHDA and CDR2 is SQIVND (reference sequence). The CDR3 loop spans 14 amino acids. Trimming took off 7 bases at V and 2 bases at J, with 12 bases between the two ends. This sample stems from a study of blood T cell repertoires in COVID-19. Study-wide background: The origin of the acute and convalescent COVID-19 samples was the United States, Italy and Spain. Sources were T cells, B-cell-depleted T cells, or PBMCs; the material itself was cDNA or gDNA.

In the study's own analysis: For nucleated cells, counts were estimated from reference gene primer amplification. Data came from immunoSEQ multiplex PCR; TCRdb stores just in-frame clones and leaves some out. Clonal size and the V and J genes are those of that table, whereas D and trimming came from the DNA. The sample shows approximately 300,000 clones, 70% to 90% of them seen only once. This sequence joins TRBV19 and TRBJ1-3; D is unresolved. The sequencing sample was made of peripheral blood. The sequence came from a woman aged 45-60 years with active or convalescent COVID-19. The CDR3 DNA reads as TGTGCCAGTAACCTGGCCGTTACTGGAAACACCATATATTTT. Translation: CASNLAVTGNTIYF.